The 24 T cell receptor beta chains listed next were all sequenced from one sample in a study of T cell responses to AZD1222 COVID-19 vaccine (dated by TCRdb to the early 2020s). The time point label, read with the paper, signifies: baseline before first vaccination. Receptor libraries were prepared by the immunoSEQ multiplex PCR assay. The source is immuneACCESS, and TCRdb retained only in-frame sequences with V and J called. Part of the clones is not carried over; for the studies checked, unresolved V genes explain less than half of this, and the remainder is unexplained. This sample gives tens of thousands of clones in total; 90% of them show up just once. Roughly 3.9% of the sample lies in the top ten. The input for sequencing was peripheral blood, taken on day 0 of AZD1222 vaccination. These receptors came from an adult in good health.

The chain recombines TRBV5-6 with TRBJ1-2, with 9 bases identical to TRBD1. With 0 bases clipped from V and 4 bases from J, the junction kept 7 bases outside the gene matches. CDR1 is SGHDT, CDR2 YYEEEE, per germline. The CDR3 is 16 residues long. The CDR3 DNA sequence: TGTGCCAGCAGCTTGGGTACAGGGGGCCTTTTCTATGGCTACACCTTC. Translated, it gives CASSLGTGGLFYGYTF.

The chain employs TRBV5-8 and TRBJ1-3, with D uncertain. V gave up 5 bases and J gave up 7 bases, with 22 bases separating them. Germline CDR1 reads SGHTS; CDR2 reads YDEGEE. The CDR3 is made up of 16 amino acids. The CDR3 DNA follows: TGTGCCAGCAGTTATCGTAATTATCAGGTCAAGAACACCATATATTTT. Protein sequence: CASSYRNYQVKNTIYF.

J is TRBJ2-7 and V is TRBV11-3, with 8 bases aligning to TRBD2. Germline V gives CDR1 SGHNT, CDR2 YENEEA. The CDR3 contains 15 residues. J was trimmed by 5 bases and V by 0 bases; bases with no gene match: 6. CDR3 sequence reads: CASSLDSGSGDEQYF. CDR3 nucleotides: TGTGCCAGCAGCTTAGACAGCGGGAGTGGCGACGAGCAGTACTTC.

This clone was detected a few times. This chain joins TRBV7-6 and TRBJ2-7, with 11 bases that match TRBD2. With V trimmed by 6 bases and J by 3 bases, 7 bases remained unmatched. This CDR3 comprises 15 residues. Germline V gene data show CDR1 as SGHVS and CDR2 as FNYEAQ. For the CDR3, the DNA is TGTGCCAGCAGTTTTACTAGCGGGGGAAGCTACGAGCAGTACTTC. Residues: CASSFTSGGSYEQYF.

DNA of the CDR3: TGTGCCAGCAGCTTAGGGCGCCAGTCTGAAGCTTTCTTT. It yields the protein CASSLGRQSEAFF. This chain joins TRBV11-1 and TRBJ1-1, with D uncertain. Trimming took 1 base from V and 6 from J, leaving 9 bases between them. The CDR3 has 13 residues. CDR1 is SGHAT, CDR2 FQDESV, per germline (reference sequence). Full variable domain (rest looked up from reference TRBV11-1 and TRBJ1-1): EAEVAQSPRYKITEKSQAVAFWCDPISGHATLYWYRQILGQGPELLVQFQDESVVDDSQLPKDRFSAERLKGVDSTLKIQPAELGDSAMYLCASSLGRQSEAFFGQGTRLTVV.

This chain links TRBV10-3 with TRBJ2-4; no firm D call. The CDR3 is 14 amino acids. The germline V gene encodes CDR1 ENHRY and CDR2 SYGVKD. V lost 4 bases and J 3 bases, leaving 10 bases between the germline ends. CDR3 residues: CAISGDNFKNIQYF. The DNA of the CDR3 is TGTGCCATCAGTGGGGATAATTTCAAAAACATTCAGTACTTC.

Here the CDR3 reads CASSDPGRHEQYF. The CDR3 DNA is TGTGCCAGCAGCGACCCCGGACGTCACGAGCAGTACTTC. The chain has TRBV7-2 and TRBJ2-7; D call uncertain. Trimming pared 5 bases from V and 5 bases from J, leaving 13 bases between. CDR1 and CDR2 (germline): SGHTA, FQGNSA. The length of the CDR3 is 13 residues.

This chain uses TRBV11-2 with TRBJ2-1; either TRBD1 or TRBD2 may fit D (5 bases each). The CDR3 totals 16 residues. V was trimmed by 5 bases and J by 9 bases, leaving 23 bases between them. CDR1 is SGHAT, CDR2 FQNNGV, per germline. The CDR3: CASSRGLGEWEGEQFF. CDR3 bases: TGTGCCAGCAGCAGGGGTCTGGGGGAGTGGGAAGGTGAGCAGTTCTTC.

The chain uses TRBV5-1 and TRBJ1-2; 11 positions match TRBD1. V dropped 2 bases and J dropped 2; count of bases not matched to a gene: 11. Germline lookup yields CDR1 SGHRS and CDR2 YFSETQ. The CDR3 has 18 residues. Here the CDR3 DNA reads TGCGCCAGCAGCTTACCTGGGACAGGGGGTCTTGAAAACTATGGCTACACCTTC. It translates to CASSLPGTGGLENYGYTF.

The gene calls are TRBV11-3 and TRBJ2-5; 8 bases fit TRBD2. V was clipped by 6 bases and J by 3 bases; unmatched bases: 12. The V gene's germline CDR1 is SGHNT and CDR2 YENEEA. The CDR3 sequence is 16 residues long. This CDR3 reads CASRARRGSGEETQYF. The DNA for the CDR3 is TGTGCCAGCAGGGCTCGTCGTGGTAGCGGGGAAGAGACCCAGTACTTC.

The chain couples TRBV6-6 to TRBJ2-7, with unresolved D. V lost 5 bases, J lost 6 bases, and 14 bases lay in between. Germline V CDR1 and CDR2: MNHNY, SVGAGI (reference sequence). The CDR3 sequence is 13 residues long. This CDR3 reads CASSPGSPLEQYF. In DNA form, the CDR3 reads TGTGCCAGCAGTCCCGGGTCGCCGCTCGAGCAGTACTTC.

This clone was recorded once. V gene TRBV25-1 combines with J gene TRBJ1-1; no firm D call. From germline, CDR1 is MGHDK and CDR2 SYGVNS. The CDR3 loop spans 14 amino acids. The ends were cut back, 6 bases at V and 1 base at J, with 12 bases in the middle. Here the CDR3 DNA reads TGTGCCAGCAGAGAGGACTGGCGGAACACTGAAGCTTTCTTT. As protein: CASREDWRNTEAFF.

The chain uses TRBV5-1 and TRBJ2-2; D remains ambiguous. This CDR3 contains 15 residues. Trimming left V 2 bases short and J 3 bases short, with 11 bases between. Germline V gene lookup returns CDR1 SGHRS and CDR2 YFSETQ. CDR3 residues: CASSLRTFDTGELFF. The CDR3 DNA follows: TGCGCCAGCAGCTTAAGGACCTTCGACACCGGGGAGCTGTTTTTT.

This chain connects TRBV5-6 to TRBJ1-2, with D hard to call. From germline, CDR1 is SGHDT and CDR2 YYEEEE. The CDR3 is 14 residues long. The V end was cut by 2 bases, the J end by 3 bases, with 11 bases between. This CDR3 is CASSFARSHYGYTF. The CDR3, as DNA: TGTGCCAGCAGCTTTGCCCGGAGCCACTATGGCTACACCTTC.

The chain has TRBV2 and TRBJ1-6, with 8 nucleotides matching TRBD1. CDR1 and CDR2 (germline): SNHLY, FYNNEI. The V gene end was trimmed by 7 bases and the J gene end by 5 bases; junction bases not matched to a gene: 7. CDR3 length equals 15 residues. The CDR3 loop is CASTMDRANNSPLHF. In DNA, the CDR3 is TGTGCCAGCACTATGGACAGGGCAAATAATTCACCCCTCCACTTT.

The chain couples TRBV27 to TRBJ2-7; D gene uncertain. V was shortened by 4 bases and J by 0 bases, with 7 bases between the two germline ends. Germline CDR1 reads MNHEY; CDR2 reads SMNVEV (reference sequence). This CDR3 has 13 amino acids. CDR3 loop: CASSSTSSYEQYF. CDR3 coding DNA: TGTGCCAGCAGTTCCACGAGCTCCTACGAGCAGTACTTC.

CDR3: CAGGELVYNSPLHF. The CDR3 DNA reads TGTGCCGGAGGGGAATTGGTGTATAATTCACCCCTCCACTTT. The chain recombines TRBV30 with TRBJ1-6, with a weak D call TRBD1 (5 bases). The CDR3 is 14 residues long. The germline CDR1 and CDR2 sequences are GTSNPN and SVGIG (reference sequence). V shed 8 bases and J shed 4 bases, with 15 bases lying between them.

The chain joins TRBV2 to TRBJ1-1, with TRBD1 as a possible D gene (6 bases). This CDR3 has 13 amino acids. The V gene's germline CDR1 is SNHLY and CDR2 FYNNEI. Trimming cost V 5 bases and J 11 bases, with 18 bases left between them. The CDR3 sequence is CASSFQGNWRAFF. DNA for the CDR3: TGTGCCAGCAGTTTTCAGGGGAATTGGCGGGCTTTCTTT.

The rearrangement joins TRBV29-1 to TRBJ1-2; the D gene is possibly TRBD1 (5 bases). V shed 4 bases and J shed 2 bases, with 20 bases lying between them. Germline CDR1 reads SQVTM; CDR2 reads ANQGSEA. The CDR3 extends over 16 amino acids. The CDR3: CSVGARDSGRNYGYTF. Here the CDR3 DNA reads TGCAGCGTTGGGGCCCGGGACTCCGGGAGGAACTATGGCTACACCTTC.

This clone has only one observation. This chain uses TRBV6-5 with TRBJ1-2; D is unresolved. The V end was cut by 2 bases, the J end by 6 bases, with 13 bases between. Germline lookup yields CDR1 MNHEY and CDR2 SVGAGI. This CDR3 region has 14 residues. The CDR3 region has the DNA TGTGCCAGCAGTTACGGTGTACCACCAAATGGCTACACCTTC. It yields the protein CASSYGVPPNGYTF.

The chain links TRBV24-1 to TRBJ1-5, with D hard to call. This CDR3 spans 15 amino acids. The germline V gene encodes CDR1 KGHDR and CDR2 SFDVKD. V lost 4 bases and J lost 2, with 11 bases in between. This CDR3 is CATSDTTEGNQPQHF. CDR3 coding DNA: TGTGCCACCAGTGACACTACTGAAGGCAATCAGCCCCAGCATTTT.

V is TRBV6-6 and J is TRBJ1-5; TRBD1 aligns across 9 bases. The length of the CDR3 is 14 residues. Unmatched junction bases numbered 1, after V lost 2 bases and J lost 5 bases. Germline-derived CDR1 and CDR2 are MNHNY and SVGAGI (reference sequence). CDR3 region: CASSYRDRDQPQHF. Written as DNA, the CDR3 is TGTGCCAGCAGTTACCGGGACAGGGATCAGCCCCAGCATTTT.

This chain joins TRBV30 and TRBJ2-2; D possibly uses TRBD1 or TRBD2 (5 bases each). The CDR3 spans 14 residues. V was cut by 5 bases and J by 3 bases, with 13 bases left in between. The germline CDR1 and CDR2 sequences are GTSNPN and SVGIG (reference sequence). The CDR3 bases are TGTGCCTGGTTGTGGGGCGGGTACACCGGGGAGCTGTTTTTT. Its protein is CAWLWGGYTGELFF.

The chain employs TRBV5-1 and TRBJ1-2, with D possibly TRBD1 on 5 matching bases. V was clipped by 4 bases and J by 5 bases, with 15 bases between them. The CDR3 is made up of 14 amino acids. The V gene's germline CDR1 is SGHRS and CDR2 YFSETQ. This CDR3 reads CASSTIEGRYGYTF. As DNA, the CDR3 is TGCGCCAGCAGCACAATTGAGGGGAGGTATGGCTACACCTTC.